This entry lists 14 T cell receptor beta chains sequenced from one sample in a study of T cells in Graves' hyperthyroidism and ophthalmopathy. Amplification of TCR beta CDR3 regions was performed using RNA transcripts as template. The TCR CDR3 first-round RT-PCR relied on the HTBI primer set. One entry per CDR3 protein, called by TCRdb with MiXCR from the multiplex PCR reads. The sample contains 220,000 or so distinct CDR3 sequences, less than 20% of which appear only once. The material sequenced was blood. All receptors come from a woman in her late teens or twenties with Graves' ophthalmopathy.

This clonotype was seen repeatedly, ten times or more. The chain couples TRBV29-1 to TRBJ2-7; 11 bases align to TRBD2. CDR3 size: 15 residues. Losses at the gene ends were 4 bases for V and 1 base for J; bases not matched to a gene: 6. Germline CDR1 reads SQVTM; CDR2 reads ANQGSEA. The CDR3 DNA sequence: TGCAGCGTTGGTGCTACTAGCGGGAGATCCTACGAGCAGTACTTC. Protein product: CSVGATSGRSYEQYF.

This clonotype was seen repeatedly, ten times or more. V is TRBV20-1 and J is TRBJ2-3, with D tentatively TRBD2 (6 bases). V lost 3 bases to trimming and J lost 4 bases, with 14 bases between them. Looked up from germline, CDR1 is DFQATT and CDR2 is SNEGSKA (reference sequence). The CDR3 runs 14 residues. CDR3 coding DNA: TGCAGTGCTAGGGCCGGGACGGGGGCAGATACGCAGTATTTT. It yields the protein CSARAGTGADTQYF.

The sample holds a few counts of this clonotype. The chain employs TRBV9 and TRBJ2-5; a possible D gene is TRBD2 (6 bases). Germline CDR1 is SGDLS and CDR2 is YYNGEE. V lost 3 bases to trimming and J lost 1 base, with 19 bases between them. The CDR3 runs to 17 residues. CDR3 in DNA: TGTGCCAGCAGCGATGGGGTGAATGGCGGGATCCAAGAGACCCAGTACTTC. Translating gives CASSDGVNGGIQETQYF.

The chain uses TRBV19 and TRBJ1-2, with 8 bases fitting TRBD1. V was clipped by 4 bases and J by 6 bases; unmatched bases: 10. CDR1 is LNHDA, CDR2 SQIVND, per germline (reference sequence). The CDR3 loop spans 15 amino acids. The CDR3 DNA sequence: TGTGCCAGTAGTACCAGGACAGGGAAGTATGATGGCTACACCTTC. Amino acids: CASSTRTGKYDGYTF. The full variable domain, with the rest looked up from reference TRBV19 and TRBJ1-2, is DGGITQSPKYLFRKEGQNVTLSCEQNLNHDAMYWYRQDPGQGLRLIYYSQIVNDFQKGDIAEGYSVSREKKESFPLTVTSAQKNPTAFYLCASSTRTGKYDGYTFGSGTRLTVV.

This clonotype was seen ten or more times. The chain's CDR3 is CASSYSRDYPSSTDTQYF. CDR3 in DNA: TGTGCCAGCAGTTACTCCAGGGACTACCCTTCTAGCACAGATACGCAGTATTTT. The chain couples TRBV6-5 to TRBJ2-3; 7 bases are shared with TRBD2. Losses at the gene ends were 0 bases for V and 0 bases for J; bases not matched to a gene: 9. The CDR3 loop spans 18 amino acids. Germline V gene sequence: CDR1 MNHEY, CDR2 SVGAGI.

This clonotype was counted at least ten times. The chain uses TRBV5-8 and TRBJ2-7, with D perhaps being TRBD1 or TRBD2 (6 bases each). CDR3 length equals 15 residues. Germline V gene lookup returns CDR1 SGHTS and CDR2 YDEGEE. V was clipped by 4 bases and J by 2 bases, with 16 bases between them. Written as DNA, the CDR3 is TGTGCCAGCAGCCCTGTTGGGGGGCGAACCTACGAGCAGTACTTC. Encoded protein: CASSPVGGRTYEQYF. The full variable domain, rest sourced from reference TRBV5-8 and TRBJ2-7, is EAGVTQSPTHLIKTRGQQATLRCSPISGHTSVYWYQQALGLGLQFLLWYDEGEERNRGNFPPRFSGRQFPNYSSELNVNALELEDSALYLCASSPVGGRTYEQYFGPGTRLTVT.

The chain combines TRBV18 with TRBJ1-3; a possible D gene is TRBD1 (5 bases). The CDR3 runs 16 residues. The V gene's germline CDR1 is KGHSH and CDR2 LQKENI. V was clipped by 3 bases and J by 0 bases, with 12 bases between them. The CDR3 loop is CASSPGGTLSGNTIYF. CDR3 nucleotide sequence: TGTGCCAGCTCACCCGGCGGGACGCTCTCTGGAAACACCATATATTTT.

This clonotype occurred many times. The chain employs TRBV18 and TRBJ1-1, with 8 bases that match TRBD1. This CDR3 spans 16 amino acids. V trimming: 0 bases; J trimming: 2 bases; junction bases outside the gene matches: 5. Germline CDR1 KGHSH, CDR2 LQKENI. The CDR3 spells CASSPPVGQGNTEAFF. CDR3 DNA sequence: TGTGCCAGCTCACCACCGGTAGGACAGGGAAACACTGAAGCTTTCTTT.

This clonotype turned up a few times. A clone one base away is much larger, so this may be a read error. The chain joins TRBV12-3 or TRBV12-4 to TRBJ1-1; D may be TRBD1 (5 bases). The CDR3 runs to 15 residues. V lost 5 bases, J lost 3 bases, and 16 bases lay in between. CDR3: CASSPGSVRDTEAFF. DNA for the CDR3: TGTGCCAGCAGTCCAGGGAGCGTTAGAGACACTGAAGCTTTCTTT.

This clonotype appeared many times. The rearrangement joins TRBV7-3 to TRBJ2-3, with D hard to call. The CDR3 is made up of 15 amino acids. Germline CDR1 SGHTA, CDR2 FQGTGA. V lost 2 bases and J lost 0, with 9 bases in between. CDR3 in DNA: TGTGCCAGCAGCTTATGGGGTACGAGCACAGATACGCAGTATTTT. This encodes CASSLWGTSTDTQYF.

This clonotype was counted at least ten times. This chain connects TRBV6-1 to TRBJ1-2; D gene uncertain. The length of the CDR3 is 14 residues. V was cut by 6 bases and J by 3 bases, with 14 bases left in between. The germline V gene encodes CDR1 MNHNS and CDR2 SASEGT. CDR3 in DNA: TGTGCCAGCAGCTGGGAGCTCACTTACTATGGCTACACCTTC. Encoded protein: CASSWELTYYGYTF.

The chain is built from TRBV29-1 and TRBJ1-1; the match to TRBD1 covers 9 bases. Germline CDR1 reads SQVTM; CDR2 reads ANQGSEA. The CDR3 covers 16 residues. The ends lost 4 bases at V and 6 bases at J; junction bases unmatched: 15. This CDR3 is CSVAGLGDRDEAEAFF. DNA for the CDR3: TGCAGCGTTGCCGGGTTGGGGGACAGGGATGAGGCTGAAGCTTTCTTT. The variable domain in full, with the rest retrieved from reference TRBV29-1 and TRBJ1-1, is SAVISQKPSRDICQRGTSLTIQCQVDSQVTMMFWYRQQPGQSLTLIATANQGSEATYESGFVIDKFPISRPNLTFSTLTVSNMSPEDSSIYLCSVAGLGDRDEAEAFFGQGTRLTVV.

This clonotype was seen many times. The V and J genes are TRBV30 and TRBJ2-5; D tentatively reads TRBD1 or TRBD2 (5 bases each). Per germline, CDR1 GTSNPN and CDR2 SVGIG (reference sequence). The CDR3 consists of 13 residues. V lost 2 bases, J lost 3 bases, and 10 bases lay in between. This chain's CDR3 is CAWSWGNKETQYF. CDR3 nucleotides: TGTGCCTGGAGTTGGGGGAATAAAGAGACCCAGTACTTC. Full variable domain (remainder filled in from reference TRBV30 and TRBJ2-5): SQTIHQWPATLVQPVGSPLSLECTVEGTSNPNLYWYRQAAGRGLQLLFYSVGIGQISSEVPQNLSASRPQDRQFILSSKKLLLSDSGFYLCAWSWGNKETQYFGPGTRLLVL.

This clonotype was counted at least ten times. This chain connects TRBV12-3 or TRBV12-4 to TRBJ1-1; 7 bases are shared with TRBD1. J gave up 7 bases and V 6 bases, and 8 bases lay outside the gene matches. The CDR3 spans 13 residues. CDR3 in amino acids: CASSRRGQSEAFF. CDR3 nucleotide sequence: TGTGCCAGCAGCCGCAGGGGACAGAGTGAAGCTTTCTTT.